The 24 T cell receptor beta chains listed next were all sequenced from one sample in a study of blood T cell repertoires in COVID-19. Using immunoSEQ multiplex PCR, the repertoire was profiled, and TCRdb retains in-frame clones only, with some absent. The table includes around 260,000 clones, around 82% detected once. The sequenced material came from peripheral blood. These receptors came from a person aged 65 to 85 with COVID-19, enrolled during active disease.

In DNA form, the CDR3 reads TGTGCCAGCAGTTACTCCGGGGGAGGTCGGAATGAGCAGTTCTTC. Encoded protein: CASSYSGGGRNEQFF. The rearrangement links TRBV6-2 or TRBV6-3 to TRBJ2-1; weak D call: TRBD2 (6 bases). V lost 0 bases, J lost 7 bases, and 13 bases lay in between. The CDR3 contains 15 residues. From germline, CDR1 is MNHEY and CDR2 SVGEGT.

A single count supports this clone. The gene calls are TRBV4-1 and TRBJ2-7, with D possibly being TRBD2 (5 bases). V lost 2 bases to trimming and J lost 6 bases, with 11 bases between them. This CDR3 spans 13 amino acids. CDR1 and CDR2 (germline): MGHRA, YSYEKL. CDR3 region: CASSQPPAGEQYF. In DNA, the CDR3 is TGCGCCAGCAGCCAACCCCCGGCGGGCGAGCAGTACTTC.

This clone showed up many times. This sequence joins TRBV19 and TRBJ1-4, with a possible D match to TRBD1 (6 bases). Per germline, CDR1 LNHDA and CDR2 SQIVND (reference sequence). The V and J ends lost 5 bases and 0 bases respectively, with 13 bases between them. The CDR3 is 16 amino acids. The CDR3 DNA reads TGTGCCAGTAGTTTACAGGGTTCGGCAACTAATGAAAAACTGTTTTTT. This encodes CASSLQGSATNEKLFF.

This chain uses TRBV5-6 with TRBJ2-1; 8 bases are shared with TRBD1. The junction had 6 bases not matched to a gene; V was cut back by 4 bases and J by 3 bases. Germline V gene lookup returns CDR1 SGHDT and CDR2 YYEEEE. The CDR3 covers 15 residues. CDR3 sequence reads: CASSTRDRRYNEQFF. CDR3 sequence (DNA): TGTGCCAGCAGCACCCGGGACAGGCGCTACAATGAGCAGTTCTTC.

This sequence joins TRBV9 and TRBJ2-2; 7 nucleotides line up with TRBD1. Germline V gives CDR1 SGDLS, CDR2 YYNGEE. V dropped 1 base and J dropped 4; count of bases not matched to a gene: 7. This CDR3 spans 16 amino acids. This CDR3 reads CASSVRGGQSTGELFF. For the CDR3, the DNA is TGTGCCAGCAGCGTAAGAGGGGGCCAAAGCACCGGGGAGCTGTTTTTT. Complete variable domain (other parts from reference TRBV9 and TRBJ2-2): DSGVTQTPKHLITATGQRVTLRCSPRSGDLSVYWYQQSLDQGLQFLIQYYNGEERAKGNILERFSAQQFPDLHSELNLSSLELGDSALYFCASSVRGGQSTGELFFGEGSRLTVL.

V gene TRBV7-9 combines with J gene TRBJ1-2; D unclear. The V end was cut by 1 base, the J end by 6 bases, with 9 bases between. The CDR3 runs to 13 residues. CDR1 SEHNR and CDR2 FQNEAQ come from the germline V gene (reference sequence). CDR3 in amino acids: CASSLDGGNGYTF. CDR3 nucleotide sequence: TGTGCCAGCAGCTTAGACGGAGGTAATGGCTACACCTTC.

This chain connects TRBV11-3 to TRBJ2-2; TRBD2 might be the D (6 bases). V shed 5 bases and J shed 5 bases, with 12 bases lying between them. The CDR3 sequence is 14 residues long. Germline V lookup: CDR1 SGHNT, CDR2 YENEEA. The CDR3 reads CASSIGGTTGELFF. DNA for the CDR3: TGTGCCAGCAGCATAGGCGGGACTACCGGGGAGCTGTTTTTT.

The CDR3: CASSLLRENYGYTF. Here the CDR3 DNA reads TGTGCCAGCAGTTTGTTAAGAGAAAACTATGGCTACACCTTC. The rearrangement links TRBV27 to TRBJ1-2; D remains unclear. From germline, CDR1 is MNHEY and CDR2 SMNVEV (reference sequence). The CDR3 runs to 14 residues. V was pared by 3 bases and J by 2 bases, with 10 bases between.

The V gene is TRBV5-5, the J gene TRBJ1-2; a weak D match, TRBD1 (5 bases). Germline lookup yields CDR1 SGHKS and CDR2 YYEKEE (reference sequence). Trimming cost V 4 bases and J 0 bases, with 7 bases left between them. The CDR3 contains 13 residues. The CDR3 protein is CASSRQTNYGYTF. The CDR3 nucleotides are TGTGCCAGCAGCCGACAGACTAACTATGGCTACACCTTC.

This clone was recorded once. The V and J genes are TRBV29-1 and TRBJ2-1; D call uncertain. Trimming left V 5 bases short and J 4 bases short, with 9 bases between. Looked up from germline, CDR1 is SQVTM and CDR2 is ANQGSEA. The length of the CDR3 is 12 residues. The CDR3 DNA sequence: TGCAGCGTTCCGGTACTGTACAATGAGCAGTTCTTC. Residues: CSVPVLYNEQFF.

This chain uses TRBV7-2 with TRBJ1-6; D perhaps matches TRBD1 (6 bases). Trimming removed 3 bases from V and 9 bases from J, with 15 bases in between. The V gene's germline CDR1 is SGHTA and CDR2 FQGNSA. CDR3 length equals 15 residues. The CDR3: CASSLNRDASSPLHF. The CDR3 region has the DNA TGTGCCAGCAGCTTGAACAGGGATGCGAGTTCACCCCTCCACTTT.

V and J are TRBV11-1 and TRBJ2-5; 8 positions agree with TRBD1. The CDR3 runs 15 residues. CDR1 is SGHAT and CDR2 is FQDESV in the germline V gene (reference sequence). V dropped 5 bases and J dropped 7; count of bases not matched to a gene: 12. For the CDR3, the DNA is TGTGCCAGCAGCGCGGGGTCCAGGGGGCAGGGGACCCAGTACTTC. The encoded protein is CASSAGSRGQGTQYF.

The CDR3 sequence: CASSSEGGATYGYTF. The CDR3 DNA sequence: TGTGCCAGCAGCTCAGAGGGGGGGGCCACCTATGGCTACACCTTC. The gene calls are TRBV27 and TRBJ1-2; D is possibly TRBD1 (6 bases). This CDR3 contains 15 residues. Germline CDR1 and CDR2: MNHEY and SMNVEV (reference sequence). Trimming took 6 bases from V and 4 from J, leaving 18 bases between them.

The chain carries TRBV18 and TRBJ2-1, with D possibly TRBD1 on 5 matching bases. V was clipped by 2 bases and J by 6 bases, with 14 bases between them. This CDR3 is built from 15 residues. CDR1 is KGHSH, CDR2 LQKENI, per germline. CDR3 bases: TGTGCCAGCTCACCATTCGCAGGGATGGTCAATGAGCAGTTCTTC. Its protein is CASSPFAGMVNEQFF.

The V gene is TRBV2, the J gene TRBJ1-2; 8 positions agree with TRBD1. There are 16 residues in the CDR3. J gave up 8 bases and V 2 bases, and 13 bases lay outside the gene matches. The V gene's germline CDR1 is SNHLY and CDR2 FYNNEI. Written as DNA, the CDR3 is TGTGCCAGCAGTGAAATGCGGACAGGGTCAAGAGGGGGCTACACCTTC. Translation gives CASSEMRTGSRGGYTF.

This chain joins TRBV7-2 and TRBJ2-5; D is possibly TRBD1 (5 bases). CDR3 length: 15 residues. CDR1 and CDR2 (germline): SGHTA, FQGNSA. The V and J ends lost 1 base and 5 bases respectively, with 14 bases between them. The CDR3 sequence: CASSLVVGADETQYF. As DNA, the CDR3 is TGTGCCAGCAGCTTAGTGGTAGGGGCGGATGAGACCCAGTACTTC.

The rearrangement joins TRBV5-3 to TRBJ1-1, with D possibly matching TRBD1 (5 bases). TRBV5-3 is filed as an ORF, its function uncertain. V was cut by 6 bases and J by 4 bases, with 16 bases left in between. This CDR3 has 14 amino acids. CDR3 residues: CARKGRGDSTEAFF. The CDR3 DNA reads as TGTGCCAGAAAGGGGCGAGGCGATAGCACTGAAGCTTTCTTT.

The V and J genes are TRBV6-5 and TRBJ1-5; D gene ambiguous. CDR1 and CDR2 (germline): MNHEY, SVGAGI. V gave up 5 bases and J gave up 4 bases, with 15 bases separating them. The CDR3 is 15 residues long. The CDR3 sequence is CASSLHGSGNQPQHF. CDR3 sequence (DNA): TGTGCCAGCAGTCTACACGGGAGCGGGAATCAGCCCCAGCATTTT.

V usage is TRBV6-6 and J usage is TRBJ1-2; a possible D gene is TRBD1 (5 bases). The CDR3 length is 13 residues. Trimming pared 5 bases from V and 14 bases from J, leaving 21 bases between. CDR1 and CDR2 from the germline V gene are MNHNY and SVGAGI (reference sequence). The CDR3 region has the DNA TGTGCCAGCAGTCCCCAATGGGGCGCCGGGGGTACCTTC. This codes for CASSPQWGAGGTF.

CDR3 DNA sequence: TGTGCCAGTAGTATTGGGGGGGCAGGGGTCGCAGGGGACACTGAAGCTTTCTTT. Translated: CASSIGGAGVAGDTEAFF. This chain uses TRBV19 with TRBJ1-1, with TRBD1 as a possible D gene (6 bases). CDR1 and CDR2 (germline): LNHDA, SQIVND (reference sequence). Trimming cost V 3 bases and J 3 bases, with 23 bases left between them. This CDR3 has 18 amino acids.

In its sample, this clone was seen once. The chain combines TRBV6-6 with TRBJ2-7, with 8 bases lining up with TRBD2. This CDR3 comprises 14 residues. Germline CDR1 is MNHNY and CDR2 is SVGAGI (reference sequence). V trimming: 6 bases; J trimming: 4 bases; junction bases outside the gene matches: 8. The CDR3, as DNA: TGTGCCAGCAGGCTTGGACTAGCCACTTACGAGCAGTACTTC. Translated: CASRLGLATYEQYF.

Concerning this clone itself: A read error may produce the germline difference seen at one junction end. The identical CDR3 is also encoded by other nucleotide sequences in the sample. This rearrangement joins TRBV19 to TRBJ2-2; tentatively, D is TRBD1 (5 bases). The length of the CDR3 is 14 residues. Germline CDR1 is LNHDA and CDR2 is SQIVND (reference sequence). The CDR3 loop is CASRRTGNTGELFF. CDR3 in DNA: TGCGCCAGTAGACGAACAGGGAACACCGGGGAGCTGTTTTTT.

The chain carries TRBV5-6 and TRBJ2-7; TRBD1 aligns across 8 bases. CDR1 and CDR2 from the germline V gene are SGHDT and YYEEEE. The CDR3 is 13 amino acids. V shed 4 bases, J shed 3 bases, and the junction held 3 bases outside the gene matches. Written as DNA, the CDR3 is TGTGCCAGCAGCCGACAGGGGCTCTACGAGCAGTACTTC. This translates into CASSRQGLYEQYF.

J is TRBJ1-6 and V is TRBV19; possible D gene TRBD1, 6 bases. Deletions cut 4 bases from V and 6 bases from J, with 13 bases between. The CDR3 contains 15 residues. Germline V lookup: CDR1 LNHDA, CDR2 SQIVND (reference sequence). The CDR3 sequence is CASSTAGVVNSPLHF. The CDR3 DNA follows: TGTGCCAGTAGTACCGCAGGGGTGGTTAATTCACCCCTCCACTTT.